Listed below are T cell receptor beta chains from one sample, sequenced in a study of T-cell memory formation after mild COVID-19. TCRdb reprocessed the 5' RACE reads via MiXCR and lists one record per CDR3 protein. The data show some 440,000 distinct CDR3 sequences, approximately 25% seen once. The sequenced sample consisted of PBMCs or a T cell subset sorted from them (not recorded which). The receptors originated from an adult woman who had mild COVID-19 (a few samples of this study predate the infection). Cell type and time point are not known. CDR3s include the opening cysteine and the closing phenylalanine or tryptophan. A D gene is named only where the DNA matches it firmly. Clone size appears in some rows only: once, few, many, or a class for an expanded clone.

TRBJ1-2 | . | TRBV24-1 | . | CATSDPTGINYGYTF | TGTGCCACCAGTGACCCTACAGGGATCAACTATGGCTACACCTTC
TRBJ2-3 | . | TRBV7-9 | TRBD2 | CASSPASGRTDTQYF | TGTGCCAGCAGCCCCGCAAGCGGGAGGACAGATACGCAGTATTTT
TRBJ2-2 | . | TRBV2 | . | CASRLTGNTGELFF | TGTGCCAGCAGGCTAACAGGGAACACCGGGGAGCTGTTTTTT
TRBJ2-1 | many | TRBV20-1 | TRBD1 | CSAREGTDYNEQFF | TGCAGTGCTAGGGAAGGGACAGACTACAATGAGCAGTTCTTC
TRBJ2-3 | few | TRBV20-1 | TRBD2 | CSARDFKTSGSTDTQYF | TGCAGTGCTAGAGATTTTAAGACTAGCGGGAGCACAGATACGCAGTATTTT
TRBJ2-3 | . | TRBV6-5 | . | CASSFAAGTDTQYF | TGTGCCAGCAGTTTCGCCGCGGGCACAGATACGCAGTATTTT
TRBJ2-5 | . | TRBV6-5 | . | CASSPGGNQETQYF | TGTGCCAGCAGCCCCGGGGGCAACCAAGAGACCCAGTACTTC
TRBJ2-6 | . | TRBV18 | TRBD1 | CASSGQGNSGANVLTF | TGTGCCAGCTCAGGACAGGGGAACTCTGGGGCCAACGTCCTGACTTTC
TRBJ2-7 | many | TRBV5-1 | TRBD1 | CASSSGTGTYEQYF | TGTGCCAGCAGCTCCGGGACAGGCACCTACGAGCAGTACTTC
TRBJ2-1 | . | TRBV30 | . | CAWSPGTLYNEQFF | TGTGCCTGGAGCCCGGGGACTCTCTACAATGAGCAGTTCTTC
TRBJ2-5 | few | TRBV9 | . | CASSVYSQETQYF | TGTGCCAGCAGCGTCTATAGCCAAGAGACCCAGTACTTC
TRBJ2-1 | few | TRBV4-3 | . | CASSQDEASDEQFF | TGCGCCAGCAGCCAAGATGAGGCTAGCGATGAGCAGTTCTTC
TRBJ2-7 | few | TRBV2 | . | CASRAYTYEQYF | TGTGCCAGCAGAGCCTATACCTACGAGCAGTACTTC
TRBJ2-1 | . | TRBV7-2 | . | CASSLVQGNGNNEQFF | TGTGCCAGCAGCTTAGTGCAGGGAAACGGAAACAATGAGCAGTTCTTC
TRBJ2-2 | few | TRBV19 | . | CASIGLVDGELFF | TGTGCCAGTATCGGGTTGGTGGACGGGGAGCTGTTTTTT
TRBJ2-1 | . | TRBV9 | . | CASSVVSGSSYNEQFF | TGTGCCAGCAGCGTAGTGAGCGGCAGCTCCTACAATGAGCAGTTCTTC
TRBJ2-2 | . | TRBV24-1 | TRBD2 | CATSDLGPLGLAGTGELFF | TGTGCCACCAGTGATTTGGGGCCGCTGGGACTAGCGGGCACCGGGGAGCTGTTTTTT
TRBJ2-1 | many | TRBV5-1 | TRBD1 | CASSFGQGYNEQFF | TGCGCCAGCAGCTTCGGACAGGGGTACAATGAGCAGTTCTTC
TRBJ2-7 | . | TRBV5-4 | TRBD2 | CASSSSGLASYEQYF | TGTGCCAGCAGCTCCTCAGGACTAGCGTCATACGAGCAGTACTTC
TRBJ2-7 | . | TRBV29-1 | . | CSVLQGYEQYF | TGCAGCGTACTACAGGGCTACGAGCAGTACTTC
TRBJ2-1 | few | TRBV6-1 | . | CASSEAGEWLSSYNEQFF | TGTGCCAGCAGTGAAGCGGGGGAGTGGCTTAGCTCCTACAATGAGCAGTTCTTC
TRBJ2-5 | once | TRBV20-1 | TRBD2 | CSATRLGTSGKETQYF | TGCAGTGCGACCAGACTTGGGACTAGCGGTAAAGAGACCCAGTACTTC
TRBJ2-6 | few | TRBV5-6 | . | CASGRPSGANVLTF | TGTGCCAGCGGCCGGCCCTCTGGGGCCAACGTCCTGACTTTC
TRBJ2-3 | . | TRBV9 | TRBD2 | CASSVTLAGSTDTQYF | TGTGCCAGCAGCGTGACACTAGCGGGGAGCACAGATACGCAGTATTTT
TRBJ2-7 | . | TRBV10-3 | TRBD1 | CAIKETGSGYEQYF | TGTGCCATCAAAGAGACAGGGTCCGGTTACGAGCAGTACTTC
TRBJ2-7 | few | TRBV11-2 | TRBD1 | CASSRETGVVSYEQYF | TGTGCCAGCAGCCGAGAGACAGGGGTGGTTTCCTACGAGCAGTACTTC
TRBJ1-4 | once | TRBV5-6 | . | CASSFRQARNEKLFF | TGTGCCAGCAGCTTTAGGCAGGCACGAAATGAAAAACTGTTTTTT
TRBJ1-4 | . | TRBV30 | TRBD1 | CAWSVQGRGIEKLFF | TGTGCCTGGAGTGTACAGGGGCGTGGGATTGAAAAACTGTTTTTT
TRBJ1-2 | . | TRBV3-1 | . | CASSQNSYAGADTF | TGTGCCAGCAGCCAAAATTCCTACGCCGGGGCTGACACCTTC
TRBJ2-7 | . | TRBV20-1 | . | CSASRGRAIEQYF | TGCAGTGCTTCCCGGGGCAGAGCCATTGAGCAGTACTTC
TRBJ1-2 | few | TRBV5-1 | . | CASSRIGGDYGYTF | TGCGCCAGCAGCCGTATCGGGGGGGACTATGGCTACACCTTC
TRBJ1-1 | few | TRBV24-1 | . | CATSALQGTEAFF | TGTGCCACCAGTGCCCTACAGGGCACTGAAGCTTTCTTT
TRBJ2-1 | few | TRBV5-6 | TRBD2 | CASRPGGRAPNEQFF | TGTGCCAGCAGGCCGGGCGGGAGGGCCCCCAATGAGCAGTTCTTC
TRBJ2-7 | . | TRBV7-8 | . | CASSTSWRGYYEQYF | TGTGCCAGCAGCACCAGCTGGAGGGGGTACTACGAGCAGTACTTC
TRBJ1-5 | few | TRBV7-8 | . | CASSSTRLPQHF | TGTGCCAGCAGCTCCACCCGCCTGCCCCAGCATTTT
TRBJ2-7 | . | TRBV28 | . | CARPNQGSRHEQYF | TGTGCCAGGCCTAACCAGGGTTCTCGGCACGAGCAGTACTTC
TRBJ2-2 | . | TRBV20-1 | TRBD2 | CSARAGASGGYLNTGELFF | TGCAGTGCTAGAGCCGGGGCTAGCGGGGGTTATTTAAACACCGGGGAGCTGTTTTTT
TRBJ2-3 | . | TRBV12-3/TRBV12-4 | TRBD1 | CASRWTGDSTDTQYF | TGTGCCAGCAGATGGACAGGGGATTCCACAGATACGCAGTATTTT
TRBJ2-7 | few | TRBV9 | . | CASSVAGFNYEQYF | TGTGCCAGCAGCGTAGCAGGGTTCAACTACGAGCAGTACTTC
TRBJ2-3 | . | TRBV12-3/TRBV12-4 | TRBD2 | CASSVAGGRTDTQYF | TGTGCCAGCAGCGTAGCGGGGGGGCGGACAGATACGCAGTATTTT
TRBJ1-6 | . | TRBV3-1 | TRBD1 | CASRYGTGNSPLHF | TGTGCCAGCAGGTACGGGACAGGAAATTCACCCCTCCACTTT
TRBJ2-7 | . | TRBV11-2 | . | CASSPDSFGFGSYEQYF | TGTGCCAGCAGCCCTGACAGTTTTGGGTTCGGCTCCTACGAGCAGTACTTC
TRBJ2-5 | . | TRBV5-4 | TRBD2 | CASSLDGGGETQYF | TGTGCCAGCAGCTTGGATGGGGGGGGAGAGACCCAGTACTTC
TRBJ2-2 | few | TRBV12-3/TRBV12-4 | . | CASSRDGGPGGELFF | TGTGCCAGCAGCCGTGATGGGGGCCCAGGCGGGGAGCTGTTTTTT
TRBJ1-6 | . | TRBV2 | . | CASTMQGRLNSPLHF | TGTGCCAGCACTATGCAGGGAAGGCTTAATTCACCCCTCCACTTT
TRBJ2-1 | . | TRBV7-3 | TRBD2 | CASSLGQTSGRFEQFF | TGTGCCAGCAGCTTAGGCCAGACTAGCGGGAGGTTTGAGCAGTTCTTC
TRBJ1-5 | few | TRBV12-3/TRBV12-4 | . | CASSLDISVAQHF | TGTGCCAGCAGTTTGGACATATCGGTAGCCCAGCATTTT
TRBJ1-1 | . | TRBV5-1 | TRBD1 | CASSLQDRATEAFF | TGCGCCAGCAGCCTCCAAGACAGGGCCACTGAAGCTTTCTTT
TRBJ1-5 | few | TRBV7-8 | . | CASSLDGVRNQPQHF | TGTGCCAGCAGCCTTGACGGGGTGAGGAATCAGCCCCAGCATTTT
TRBJ2-1 | . | TRBV12-3/TRBV12-4 | TRBD2 | CASSSTNRWTSGRNEQFF | TGTGCCAGCAGTTCTACCAATAGATGGACTAGCGGGAGAAATGAGCAGTTCTTC